This T cell receptor (beta chain) emerged from a study of CD8 T cells in ankylosing spondylitis. Overall study findings and caveats: Blood from ankylosing spondylitis patients appeared to carry a characteristic roughly eight-variant TCR beta motif. Disease-linked clones reportedly concentrated significantly in matched ankylosing spondylitis synovial fluid. Some of these motif variants have turned up before, in reports on reactive arthritis synovial fluid and blood. Relatively scarce in peripheral blood, disease-linked clones were CD8+.

Notes on this clonotype: Its antigen is still unknown.

TCRdb independently ran MiXCR on the 5' RACE reads; one entry per CDR3 protein. The data hold some 200,000 distinct CDR3 sequences, with roughly 24% observed a single time. V was pared by 6 bases and J by 3 bases, with 8 bases of the junction left unmatched. The CDR3 is 15 residues long. CDR1 and CDR2 (germline): DFQATT, SNEGSKA (reference sequence). The TCR originated in a male donor with ankylosing spondylitis or in good health (not recorded which). This rearrangement joins TRBV20-1 to TRBJ2-5, with 12 bases aligning to TRBD1. Sequencing used blood, either unsorted or a sorted T cell fraction (not recorded which). The CDR3 sequence is CSAGTGGRVEETQYF. DNA of the CDR3: TGCAGTGCGGGGACAGGGGGCCGGGTCGAAGAGACCCAGTACTTC.